These T cell receptor beta chains were read from a single sample in a study of OX40 agonist ivuxolimab in advanced cancers. Sequencing was performed with immunoSEQ multiplex PCR; in TCRdb, only in-frame clones are kept and a portion is missing. The sample lists fewer than 25,000 clones, approximately 74% occurring once. The specimen was CD4+ or CD8+ T cells sorted from blood, collected in a trial of the OX40 agonist ivuxolimab. The receptors originated from an adult with an advanced solid tumor such as melanoma, head and neck, liver or kidney cancer. Each CDR3 is given with its conserved first and last residue. A D gene is named only where the DNA matches it firmly. Where a row states a size, it is once, few, many or the class of an expanded clone; other rows omit it.

len: 16; v_gene: TRBV7-9; j_gene: TRBJ2-1; abundance: .; d_gene: .; CDR3nt: TGTGCCAGCAGCTTCCAACGGGAGAGCTCCTACAATGAGCAGTTCTTC; CDR3aa: CASSFQRESSYNEQFF
len: 13; v_gene: TRBV4-3; j_gene: TRBJ2-1; abundance: .; d_gene: .; CDR3nt: TGCGCCAGCAGCCCCCCAGGGAGGCATGAGCAGTTCTTC; CDR3aa: CASSPPGRHEQFF
len: 15; v_gene: TRBV6-1; j_gene: TRBJ2-7; abundance: .; d_gene: TRBD2; CDR3nt: TGTGCCAGCAGTGAATTAGAAGCGGGGAACCACGAGCAGTACTTC; CDR3aa: CASSELEAGNHEQYF
len: 15; v_gene: TRBV9; j_gene: TRBJ2-7; abundance: few; d_gene: .; CDR3nt: TGTGCCAGCAGCGTAGCTAGCGCCACTACCTACGAGCAGTACTTC; CDR3aa: CASSVASATTYEQYF
len: 15; v_gene: TRBV7-8; j_gene: TRBJ2-3; abundance: .; d_gene: .; CDR3nt: TGTGCCAGCAGCTTAGGCGGGGTGGGATCAGATACGCAGTATTTT; CDR3aa: CASSLGGVGSDTQYF
len: 17; v_gene: TRBV27; j_gene: TRBJ2-5; abundance: few; d_gene: TRBD1; CDR3nt: TGTGCCAGCAGCCCTAGGGACAGTTTCTACGCTCAAGAGACCCAGTACTTC; CDR3aa: CASSPRDSFYAQETQYF
len: 13; v_gene: TRBV2; j_gene: TRBJ2-3; abundance: .; d_gene: .; CDR3nt: TGTGCCAGCAGGGCAGGGGGGTTAGATACGCAGTATTTT; CDR3aa: CASRAGGLDTQYF
len: 14; v_gene: TRBV27; j_gene: TRBJ1-1; abundance: medium-sized; d_gene: TRBD1; CDR3nt: TGTGCCAGCAGAGAACAGGGGAGTAACACTGAAGCTTTCTTT; CDR3aa: CASREQGSNTEAFF
len: 14; v_gene: TRBV27; j_gene: TRBJ1-3; abundance: .; d_gene: .; CDR3nt: TGTGCCAGCAGTGAACAGGGCTTTGGAAACACCATATATTTT; CDR3aa: CASSEQGFGNTIYF
len: 13; v_gene: TRBV5-1; j_gene: TRBJ2-3; abundance: .; d_gene: .; CDR3nt: TGCGCCAGCAGCTTGGCCATAGGGGATACGCAGTATTTT; CDR3aa: CASSLAIGDTQYF
len: 15; v_gene: TRBV4-3; j_gene: TRBJ2-7; abundance: .; d_gene: TRBD2; CDR3nt: TGCGCCAGCAGCCTGGATCGGGGCGGGGGTTACGAGCAGTACTTC; CDR3aa: CASSLDRGGGYEQYF
len: 16; v_gene: TRBV5-4; j_gene: TRBJ2-3; abundance: .; d_gene: .; CDR3nt: TGTGCCAGCAGCTTGGCCGGTAGCGGTGACACAGATACGCAGTATTTT; CDR3aa: CASSLAGSGDTDTQYF
len: 13; v_gene: TRBV10-2; j_gene: TRBJ1-2; abundance: .; d_gene: .; CDR3nt: TGCGCCAGCAGTGGGTCGGGGGAGCAGGGCTACACCTTC; CDR3aa: CASSGSGEQGYTF
len: 11; v_gene: TRBV4-1; j_gene: TRBJ1-2; abundance: .; d_gene: .; CDR3nt: TGCGCCAGCAGCCAAGGGTATGGCTACACCTTC; CDR3aa: CASSQGYGYTF
len: 13; v_gene: TRBV10-3; j_gene: TRBJ2-5; abundance: .; d_gene: .; CDR3nt: TGTGCCATCACGCAGGGCTGGGGTGGGACCCAGTACTTC; CDR3aa: CAITQGWGGTQYF
len: 13; v_gene: TRBV4-1; j_gene: TRBJ1-1; abundance: .; d_gene: TRBD1; CDR3nt: TGCGCCAGTCACCAGGGGGATAACACTGAAGCTTTCTTT; CDR3aa: CASHQGDNTEAFF
len: 14; v_gene: TRBV6-5; j_gene: TRBJ2-7; abundance: .; d_gene: .; CDR3nt: TGTGCCAGCAGTTATATTTCTAGCAGCTACGAGCAGTACTTC; CDR3aa: CASSYISSSYEQYF
len: 13; v_gene: TRBV28; j_gene: TRBJ2-7; abundance: .; d_gene: .; CDR3nt: TGTGCCAGCAGTTTACCCCAGACTACCGAGCAGTACTTC; CDR3aa: CASSLPQTTEQYF
len: 13; v_gene: TRBV27; j_gene: TRBJ2-7; abundance: .; d_gene: .; CDR3nt: TGTGCCAGCAGTGTCAAGGGGCACTACGAGCAGTACTTC; CDR3aa: CASSVKGHYEQYF
len: 13; v_gene: TRBV2; j_gene: TRBJ2-5; abundance: once; d_gene: .; CDR3nt: TGTGCCAGCAGTGAAGCAGGGGTAGAGACCCAGTACTTC; CDR3aa: CASSEAGVETQYF
len: 10; v_gene: TRBV20-1; j_gene: TRBJ1-1; abundance: few; d_gene: .; CDR3nt: TGCAGTGCTGGGAACACTGAAGCTTTCTTT; CDR3aa: CSAGNTEAFF
len: 14; v_gene: TRBV9; j_gene: TRBJ1-2; abundance: .; d_gene: .; CDR3nt: TGTGCCAGCAGCGTATATGGGGGGAACTATGGCTACACCTTC; CDR3aa: CASSVYGGNYGYTF
len: 15; v_gene: TRBV2; j_gene: TRBJ2-3; abundance: .; d_gene: TRBD2; CDR3nt: TGTGCCAGCAGCAGACTAGCGGGCACCACAGATACGCAGTATTTT; CDR3aa: CASSRLAGTTDTQYF
len: 16; v_gene: TRBV27; j_gene: TRBJ1-6; abundance: .; d_gene: .; CDR3nt: TGTGCCAGCAGTCACGGGACTATATCTCGAAATTCACCCCTCCACTTT; CDR3aa: CASSHGTISRNSPLHF
len: 15; v_gene: TRBV29-1; j_gene: TRBJ1-1; abundance: .; d_gene: .; CDR3nt: TGCAGCGTTCTCGGTTTTGAGTCCGGGAACACTGAAGCTTTCTTT; CDR3aa: CSVLGFESGNTEAFF
len: 13; v_gene: TRBV27; j_gene: TRBJ1-2; abundance: .; d_gene: .; CDR3nt: TGTGCCAGCAGTTTATTAGCAGGAGATGGCTACACCTTC; CDR3aa: CASSLLAGDGYTF
len: 11; v_gene: TRBV2; j_gene: TRBJ2-1; abundance: .; d_gene: .; CDR3nt: TGTGCCAGCACCAGTAACAATGAGCAGTTCTTC; CDR3aa: CASTSNNEQFF
len: 14; v_gene: TRBV2; j_gene: TRBJ2-1; abundance: .; d_gene: .; CDR3nt: TGTGCCAGCAGTGACTACAGCTCCTACAATGAGCAGTTCTTC; CDR3aa: CASSDYSSYNEQFF
len: 13; v_gene: TRBV9; j_gene: TRBJ2-7; abundance: .; d_gene: .; CDR3nt: TGTGCCAGCAGCGTAGCATCAGGGCAGGAGCAGTACTTC; CDR3aa: CASSVASGQEQYF
len: 13; v_gene: TRBV27; j_gene: TRBJ2-1; abundance: medium-sized; d_gene: .; CDR3nt: TGTGCCAGCAGACCACAGGGTGGGGATGAGCAGTTCTTC; CDR3aa: CASRPQGGDEQFF
len: 15; v_gene: TRBV19; j_gene: TRBJ2-7; abundance: .; d_gene: .; CDR3nt: TGTGCCAGACACATCCAGCGACAGAGACACTACGAGCAGTACTTC; CDR3aa: CARHIQRQRHYEQYF
len: 20; v_gene: TRBV27; j_gene: TRBJ2-2; abundance: .; d_gene: .; CDR3nt: TGTGCCAGCAGTTTATTAACTTGGGGCGGTGAAGTGTACACGGCCGGGGAGCTGTTTTTT; CDR3aa: CASSLLTWGGEVYTAGELFF
len: 17; v_gene: TRBV28; j_gene: TRBJ2-3; abundance: once; d_gene: TRBD2; CDR3nt: TGTGCCAGCAGTGGACTAGTGTTTTTGACTAGCACAGATACGCAGTATTTT; CDR3aa: CASSGLVFLTSTDTQYF
len: 15; v_gene: TRBV5-1; j_gene: TRBJ1-2; abundance: .; d_gene: .; CDR3nt: TGCGCCAGCCTTGTAGCGGTTCGAAAGACCTATGGCTACACCTTC; CDR3aa: CASLVAVRKTYGYTF
len: 17; v_gene: TRBV7-2; j_gene: TRBJ1-5; abundance: .; d_gene: TRBD1; CDR3nt: TGTGCCAGCAGCTTATACAGGGGCCCCCCGGGCAATCAGCCCCAGCATTTT; CDR3aa: CASSLYRGPPGNQPQHF
len: 13; v_gene: TRBV6-6; j_gene: TRBJ2-3; abundance: .; d_gene: .; CDR3nt: TGTGCCAGCGACGAAACGGGGACAGATACGCAGTATTTT; CDR3aa: CASDETGTDTQYF
len: 13; v_gene: TRBV13; j_gene: TRBJ2-7; abundance: .; d_gene: TRBD2; CDR3nt: TGTGCCAGCAGTGCCACGGGAGGAGGCGAGCAGTACTTC; CDR3aa: CASSATGGGEQYF
len: 16; v_gene: TRBV28; j_gene: TRBJ2-1; abundance: .; d_gene: TRBD2; CDR3nt: TGTGCCAGCAGTTTATACAGCGGGAATGGTAACAATGAGCAGTTCTTC; CDR3aa: CASSLYSGNGNNEQFF
len: 14; v_gene: TRBV4-1; j_gene: TRBJ2-3; abundance: .; d_gene: TRBD2; CDR3nt: TGCGCCAGCAGCCTCGGACTAGAGGAAGATACGCAGTATTTT; CDR3aa: CASSLGLEEDTQYF
len: 16; v_gene: TRBV4-1; j_gene: TRBJ2-7; abundance: .; d_gene: .; CDR3nt: TGCGCCAGCAGCCAAGATTGGCGGGACCCCTCCTACGAGCAGTACTTC; CDR3aa: CASSQDWRDPSYEQYF
len: 16; v_gene: TRBV11-2; j_gene: TRBJ1-1; abundance: .; d_gene: .; CDR3nt: TGTGCCAGCAGCTTAGATCGCGGGGGGCTGGGCACTGAAGCTTTCTTT; CDR3aa: CASSLDRGGLGTEAFF
len: 15; v_gene: TRBV9; j_gene: TRBJ2-5; abundance: .; d_gene: .; CDR3nt: TGTGCCAGCAGCGTAGGAGGGTCCCTCATGGAGACCCAGTACTTC; CDR3aa: CASSVGGSLMETQYF
len: 16; v_gene: TRBV4-2; j_gene: TRBJ2-7; abundance: .; d_gene: .; CDR3nt: TGTGCCAGCAGCCAAGAGGGTGGCGGCGACTTCTACGAGCAGTACTTC; CDR3aa: CASSQEGGGDFYEQYF
len: 13; v_gene: TRBV11-3; j_gene: TRBJ2-1; abundance: once; d_gene: .; CDR3nt: TGTGCCAGCAGCTCCAGAGGGTCGTATGAGCAGTTCTTC; CDR3aa: CASSSRGSYEQFF
len: 16; v_gene: TRBV2; j_gene: TRBJ1-1; abundance: few; d_gene: .; CDR3nt: TGTGCCAGCAGTGAAGCGTCTACAGGGATGAACACTGAAGCTTTCTTT; CDR3aa: CASSEASTGMNTEAFF
len: 15; v_gene: TRBV2; j_gene: TRBJ2-2; abundance: .; d_gene: .; CDR3nt: TGTGCCAGCAGTGACGGGAGTCTAATGCCCGGGGAGCTGTTTTTT; CDR3aa: CASSDGSLMPGELFF
len: 14; v_gene: TRBV2; j_gene: TRBJ1-1; abundance: .; d_gene: TRBD1; CDR3nt: TGTGCCAGCAGTTACAGGGGTTGGGACACTGAAGCTTTCTTT; CDR3aa: CASSYRGWDTEAFF
len: 16; v_gene: TRBV28; j_gene: TRBJ1-2; abundance: .; d_gene: .; CDR3nt: TGTGCCAGCAGTTTATCCCCATCGACAGCTAACTATGGCTACACCTTC; CDR3aa: CASSLSPSTANYGYTF
len: 14; v_gene: TRBV5-1; j_gene: TRBJ2-7; abundance: .; d_gene: .; CDR3nt: TGCGCCAGCAGCCCGGCGGCAGGAGCCTACGAGCAGTACTTC; CDR3aa: CASSPAAGAYEQYF
len: 14; v_gene: TRBV4-3; j_gene: TRBJ1-2; abundance: .; d_gene: .; CDR3nt: TGCGCCAGCAGCCAAGCCTGGACGGGCTATGGCTACACCTTC; CDR3aa: CASSQAWTGYGYTF
len: 16; v_gene: TRBV21-1; j_gene: TRBJ2-7; abundance: .; d_gene: .; CDR3nt: TGTGCCAGCAGCAAGGCGACGGCCAATAGCTCCTACGAGCAGTACTTC; CDR3aa: CASSKATANSSYEQYF
len: 17; v_gene: TRBV4-1; j_gene: TRBJ2-7; abundance: .; d_gene: TRBD2; CDR3nt: TGCGCCAGCAGCCAAGTCCAACTAGCGGGAGGGACCTACGAGCAGTACTTC; CDR3aa: CASSQVQLAGGTYEQYF
len: 13; v_gene: TRBV4-1; j_gene: TRBJ2-7; abundance: .; d_gene: TRBD1; CDR3nt: TGCGCCAGCAGCCCTGAGACAGGGGACGAGCAGTACTTC; CDR3aa: CASSPETGDEQYF
len: 15; v_gene: TRBV13; j_gene: TRBJ2-3; abundance: few; d_gene: .; CDR3nt: TGTGCCAGCAGCTTTGGCCAGGGGAGCACAGATACGCAGTATTTT; CDR3aa: CASSFGQGSTDTQYF
len: 13; v_gene: TRBV7-9; j_gene: TRBJ2-2; abundance: few; d_gene: .; CDR3nt: TGTGCCAGCAACAACGGGAACACCGGGGAGCTGTTTTTT; CDR3aa: CASNNGNTGELFF
len: 16; v_gene: TRBV30; j_gene: TRBJ1-1; abundance: .; d_gene: .; CDR3nt: TGTGCCTGGAGTACCGGGACTCCTGACCCGAACACTGAAGCTTTCTTT; CDR3aa: CAWSTGTPDPNTEAFF
len: 17; v_gene: TRBV4-3; j_gene: TRBJ1-6; abundance: .; d_gene: .; CDR3nt: TGCGCCAGCAGCCAAGAAGCCCAGAGCTCCTATAATTCACCCCTCCACTTT; CDR3aa: CASSQEAQSSYNSPLHF
len: 15; v_gene: TRBV4-1; j_gene: TRBJ1-1; abundance: once; d_gene: .; CDR3nt: TGCGCCAGCAGCCAAGTAAAGGACTCCACGCTTGGGGCTTTCTTT; CDR3aa: CASSQVKDSTLGAFF
len: 18; v_gene: TRBV27; j_gene: TRBJ2-6; abundance: .; d_gene: TRBD2; CDR3nt: TGTGCCAGCAGTGCGGTAGCGGGGTCCCCCTCTGGGGCCAACGTCCTGACTTTC; CDR3aa: CASSAVAGSPSGANVLTF